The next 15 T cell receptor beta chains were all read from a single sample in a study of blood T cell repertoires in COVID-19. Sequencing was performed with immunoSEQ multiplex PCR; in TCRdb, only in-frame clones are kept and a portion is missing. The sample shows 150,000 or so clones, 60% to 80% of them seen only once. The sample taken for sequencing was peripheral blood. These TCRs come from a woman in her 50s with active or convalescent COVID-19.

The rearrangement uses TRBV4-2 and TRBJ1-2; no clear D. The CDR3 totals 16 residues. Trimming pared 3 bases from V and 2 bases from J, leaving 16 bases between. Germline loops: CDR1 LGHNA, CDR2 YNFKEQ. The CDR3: CASSQILSEINYGYTF. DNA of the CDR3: TGTGCCAGCAGCCAGATCCTGTCGGAGATCAACTATGGCTACACCTTC.

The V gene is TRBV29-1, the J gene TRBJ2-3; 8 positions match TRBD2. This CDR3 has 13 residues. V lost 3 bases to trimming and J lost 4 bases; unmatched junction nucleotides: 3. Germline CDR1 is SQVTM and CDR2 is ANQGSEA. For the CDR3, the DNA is TGCAGCGTTGAGCGGGGGGATGCAGATACGCAGTATTTT. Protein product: CSVERGDADTQYF.

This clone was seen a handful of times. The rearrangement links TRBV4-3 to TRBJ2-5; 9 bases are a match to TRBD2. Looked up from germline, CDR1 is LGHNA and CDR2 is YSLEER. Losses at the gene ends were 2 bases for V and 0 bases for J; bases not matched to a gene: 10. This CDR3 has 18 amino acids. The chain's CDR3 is CASSQNLISGGNQETQYF. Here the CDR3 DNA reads TGCGCCAGCAGCCAAAACTTGATTAGCGGGGGAAACCAAGAGACCCAGTACTTC.

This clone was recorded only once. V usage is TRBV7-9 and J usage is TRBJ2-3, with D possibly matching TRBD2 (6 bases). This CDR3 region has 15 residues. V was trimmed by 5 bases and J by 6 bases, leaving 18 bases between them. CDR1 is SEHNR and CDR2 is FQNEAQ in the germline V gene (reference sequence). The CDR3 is CASSEKFGGMDTQYF. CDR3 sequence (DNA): TGTGCCAGCAGCGAGAAATTCGGGGGAATGGATACGCAGTATTTT.

CDR3 sequence reads: CASSEQGTGYNEQFF. In DNA form, the CDR3 reads TGTGCCAGCAGCGAACAGGGTACTGGCTACAATGAGCAGTTCTTC. The V gene is TRBV7-3, the J gene TRBJ2-1; D may be TRBD1 (6 bases). Trimming left V 5 bases short and J 3 bases short, with 14 bases between. CDR3 length: 15 amino acids. Germline values: CDR1 SGHTA, CDR2 FQGTGA. The variable domain in full, completed from reference TRBV7-3 and TRBJ2-1, reads GAGVSQTPSNKVTEKGKYVELRCDPISGHTALYWYRQSLGQGPEFLIYFQGTGAADDSGLPNDRFFAVRPEGSVSTLKIQRTERGDSAVYLCASSEQGTGYNEQFFGPGTRLTVL.

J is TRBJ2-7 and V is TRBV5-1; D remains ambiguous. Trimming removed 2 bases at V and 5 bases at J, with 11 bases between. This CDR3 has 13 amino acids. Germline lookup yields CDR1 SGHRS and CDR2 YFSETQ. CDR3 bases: TGCGCCAGCAGCTTCCCCGACACCCACGAGCAGTACTTC. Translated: CASSFPDTHEQYF.

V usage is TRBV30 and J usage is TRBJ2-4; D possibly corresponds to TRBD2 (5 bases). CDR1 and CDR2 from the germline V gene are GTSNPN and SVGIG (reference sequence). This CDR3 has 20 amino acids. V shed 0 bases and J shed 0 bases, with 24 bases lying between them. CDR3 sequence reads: CAWSVRRSAASNIAKNIQYF. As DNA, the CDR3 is TGTGCCTGGAGTGTACGGAGGTCAGCAGCGAGTAATATAGCCAAAAACATTCAGTACTTC.

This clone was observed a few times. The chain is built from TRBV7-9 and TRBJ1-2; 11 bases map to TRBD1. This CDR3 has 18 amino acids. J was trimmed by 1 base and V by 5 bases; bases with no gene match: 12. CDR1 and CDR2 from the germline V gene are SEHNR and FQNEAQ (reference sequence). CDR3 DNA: TGTGCCAGCAGCCGGTCCGGGGGACAGGGGGGAGATAACTATGGCTACACCTTC. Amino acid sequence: CASSRSGGQGGDNYGYTF. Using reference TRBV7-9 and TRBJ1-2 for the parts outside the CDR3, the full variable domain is DTGVSQNPRHKITKRGQNVTFRCDPISEHNRLYWYRQTLGQGPEFLTYFQNEAQLEKSRLLSDRFSAERPKGSFSTLEIQRTEQGDSAMYLCASSRSGGQGGDNYGYTFGSGTRLTVV.

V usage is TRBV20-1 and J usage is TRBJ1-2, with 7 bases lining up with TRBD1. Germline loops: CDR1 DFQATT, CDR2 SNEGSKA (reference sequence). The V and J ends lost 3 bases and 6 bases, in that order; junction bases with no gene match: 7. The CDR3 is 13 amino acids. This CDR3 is CSASEVGGDGYTF. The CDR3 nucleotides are TGCAGTGCTAGTGAGGTAGGGGGCGATGGCTACACCTTC.

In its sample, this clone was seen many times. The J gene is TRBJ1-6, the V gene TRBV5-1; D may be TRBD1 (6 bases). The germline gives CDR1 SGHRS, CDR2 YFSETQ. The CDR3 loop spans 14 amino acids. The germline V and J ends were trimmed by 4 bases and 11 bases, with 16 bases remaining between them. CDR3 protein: CASSLGRGLAPLHF. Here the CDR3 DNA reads TGCGCCAGCAGCCTAGGGAGGGGGTTAGCACCCCTCCACTTT.

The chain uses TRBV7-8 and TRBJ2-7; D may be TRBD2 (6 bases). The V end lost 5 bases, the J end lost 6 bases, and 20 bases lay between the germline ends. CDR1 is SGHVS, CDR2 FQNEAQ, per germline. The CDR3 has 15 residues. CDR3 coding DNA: TGTGCCAGCAGCCCTACTAGCTCCCCACGCGGCGAGCAGTACTTC. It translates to CASSPTSSPRGEQYF.

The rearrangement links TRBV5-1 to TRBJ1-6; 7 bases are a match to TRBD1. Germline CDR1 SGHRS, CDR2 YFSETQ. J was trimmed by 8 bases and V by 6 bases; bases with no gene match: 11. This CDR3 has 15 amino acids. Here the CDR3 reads CASKGVTGSDSPLHF. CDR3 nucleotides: TGCGCCAGCAAAGGAGTGACAGGGAGCGATTCACCCCTCCACTTT.

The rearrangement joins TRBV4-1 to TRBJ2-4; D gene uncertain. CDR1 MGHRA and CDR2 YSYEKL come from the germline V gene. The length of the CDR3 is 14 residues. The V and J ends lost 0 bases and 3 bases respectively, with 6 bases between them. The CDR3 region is CASSQDKSKNIQYF. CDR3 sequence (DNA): TGCGCCAGCAGCCAAGATAAGAGCAAAAACATTCAGTACTTC.

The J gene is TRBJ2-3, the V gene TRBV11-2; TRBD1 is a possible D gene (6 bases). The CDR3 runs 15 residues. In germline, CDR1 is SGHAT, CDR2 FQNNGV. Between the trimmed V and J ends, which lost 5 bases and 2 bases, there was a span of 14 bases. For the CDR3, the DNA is TGTGCCAGCAGCCGCGACAGGATCTTCACAGATACGCAGTATTTT. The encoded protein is CASSRDRIFTDTQYF.

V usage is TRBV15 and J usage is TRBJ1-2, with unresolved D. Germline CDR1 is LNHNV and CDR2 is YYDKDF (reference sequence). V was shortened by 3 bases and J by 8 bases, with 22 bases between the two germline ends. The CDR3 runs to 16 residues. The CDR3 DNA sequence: TGTGCCACCAGCAGTTCGGGGAGACCCCGGGCGTTGGGCTACACCTTC. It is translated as CATSSSGRPRALGYTF.